Included here is one T cell receptor beta chain sequence, with context. This entry belongs to a study of cytomegalovirus exposure and HLA in healthy donors. The donors were members of the validation cohort, which comprised 90 to 150 subjects and was separate from the first cohort of about 700 subjects. Only in-frame clones appear in the TCRdb table, and some are missing; sequencing was by immunoSEQ multiplex PCR. The sample has about 120,000 clones; 70% to 90% are singletons. Germline V lookup: CDR1 SGHRS, CDR2 YFSETQ. The CDR3 runs 15 residues. V was clipped by 0 bases and J by 2 bases; unmatched bases: 2.

Sequencing input: PBMCs. The chain recombines TRBV5-1 with TRBJ1-2; 9 positions agree with TRBD1. This sequence was found in a woman under 30 in good health and CMV-seronegative. The CDR3 region is CASSLGGQGNYGYTF. CDR3 in DNA: TGCGCCAGCAGCTTGGGGGGACAGGGAAACTATGGCTACACCTTC.